This is a list of T cell receptor beta chains from one sample in a study of T cells in tuberculosis. Only in-frame clones appear in the TCRdb table, and some are missing; sequencing was by immunoSEQ multiplex PCR. The sample yields 25,000 to 35,000 clones, nearly 90% seen once. The sequenced sample was PBMCs, obtained at tuberculosis diagnosis. These receptors came from an adult with tuberculosis. The CDR3 runs from the conserved cysteine through the conserved F or W. A D gene is named only where the DNA matches it firmly. Rows may omit the clone size; those that give it use once, few, many or a size class.

CDR3 length	clone size	D gene	V gene	J gene	CDR3 protein	CDR3 DNA
16	NA	TRBD1	TRBV11-2	TRBJ1-1	CASSSLTGLMNTEAFF	TGTGCCAGCAGCTCTTTGACAGGGCTAATGAACACTGAAGCTTTCTTT
13	NA	NA	TRBV30	TRBJ1-6	CAWSTGGNSPLHF	TGTGCCTGGAGTACCGGGGGGAATTCACCCCTCCACTTT
14	NA	NA	TRBV6-6	TRBJ1-5	CASSQSGAYQPQHF	TGTGCCAGCAGTCAAAGCGGGGCGTATCAGCCCCAGCATTTT
15	NA	TRBD2	TRBV19	TRBJ2-1	CASSPGLAGLGEQFF	TGTGCCAGTAGTCCAGGACTAGCGGGGTTGGGTGAGCAGTTCTTC
11	NA	NA	TRBV2	TRBJ2-7	CASKEDYEQYF	TGTGCCAGCAAGGAGGACTACGAGCAGTACTTC
13	NA	TRBD1	TRBV29-1	TRBJ2-7	CSIKQGGTYEQYF	TGCAGCATCAAACAGGGGGGCACCTACGAGCAGTACTTC
15	NA	NA	TRBV5-4	TRBJ2-1	CAYRGVAERYNEQFF	TGTGCCTATAGAGGGGTAGCGGAGAGGTACAATGAGCAGTTCTTC
11	NA	NA	TRBV30	TRBJ2-1	CAWTRGNEQFF	TGTGCCTGGACCCGGGGCAATGAGCAGTTCTTC
14	NA	NA	TRBV28	TRBJ2-7	CASSKTGRPNEQYF	TGTGCCAGCAGTAAGACAGGTAGGCCCAACGAGCAGTACTTC
14	NA	TRBD1	TRBV7-9	TRBJ1-2	CASRDFRQGGGYTF	TGTGCCAGCAGGGACTTTCGACAGGGAGGTGGCTACACCTTC
13	few	NA	TRBV5-6	TRBJ2-1	CASRITPVNEQFF	TGTGCCAGCAGGATTACCCCAGTCAATGAGCAGTTCTTC
14	once	NA	TRBV4-3	TRBJ1-3	CASSQEGGLNTIYF	TGCGCCAGCAGCCAAGAGGGCGGACTAAACACCATATATTTT
13	NA	NA	TRBV6-5	TRBJ2-7	CASSRDISYEQYF	TGTGCCAGCAGTCGGGACATCTCCTACGAGCAGTACTTC
14	once	NA	TRBV29-1	TRBJ2-5	CSVEEPNGEETQYF	TGCAGCGTTGAAGAGCCCAACGGGGAAGAGACCCAGTACTTC
15	NA	NA	TRBV4-2	TRBJ1-6	CARTGTSSYNSPLHF	TGTGCCAGGACAGGAACGAGCTCCTATAATTCACCCCTCCACTTT
13	NA	NA	TRBV19	TRBJ2-1	CASSLASGNEQFF	TGTGCCAGTAGTCTCGCCTCGGGGAATGAGCAGTTCTTC
17	NA	TRBD2	TRBV7-8	TRBJ2-7	CASSLRAAGGLAYEQYF	TGTGCCAGCAGTCTTAGGGCCGCCGGGGGGTTAGCCTACGAGCAGTACTTC
15	NA	TRBD1	TRBV28	TRBJ1-4	CASSRTGYPNEKLFF	TGTGCCAGCAGTCGGACAGGGTATCCTAATGAAAAACTGTTTTTT
14	NA	NA	TRBV6-5	TRBJ1-6	CASSYSSYPLRLHF	TGTGCCAGCAGTTACTCGAGTTATCCCCTCCGGCTCCACTTT
17	NA	TRBD1	TRBV5-8	TRBJ1-1	CASSHRQGAGKDTEAFF	TGTGCCAGCAGCCATCGGCAGGGGGCTGGAAAGGACACTGAAGCTTTCTTT
16	NA	NA	TRBV9	TRBJ2-2	CASSAHRDRGTGELFF	TGTGCCAGCAGCGCCCACAGGGATAGGGGCACCGGGGAGCTGTTTTTT
13	NA	TRBD2	TRBV12-5	TRBJ2-5	CASGLAGVETQYF	TGTGCTAGTGGCCTAGCGGGGGTAGAGACCCAGTACTTC
14	NA	TRBD1	TRBV27	TRBJ1-6	CASSFRGRQSPLHF	TGTGCCAGCAGTTTCAGGGGGCGACAGTCACCCCTCCACTTT
15	NA	TRBD1	TRBV5-4	TRBJ2-7	CASSFDRGDSYEQYF	TGTGCCAGCAGCTTCGACAGGGGGGACTCCTACGAGCAGTACTTC
18	once	TRBD2	TRBV5-4	TRBJ2-3	CASSFRSTSGGAADTQYF	TGTGCCAGCAGCTTCAGGTCGACTAGCGGGGGGGCCGCAGATACGCAGTATTTT
14	NA	NA	TRBV4-1	TRBJ1-4	CASSSGRGGEKLFF	TGCGCCAGCAGCTCAGGGAGGGGCGGTGAAAAACTGTTTTTT
17	NA	TRBD1	TRBV23-1	TRBJ2-3	CASSQSIQGAPTDTQYF	TGCGCCAGCAGTCAATCGATCCAGGGGGCCCCCACAGATACGCAGTATTTT
14	medium-sized	NA	TRBV11-2	TRBJ2-7	CASSLGHGSYEQYF	TGTGCCAGCAGCTTAGGACACGGATCCTACGAGCAGTACTTC
17	NA	TRBD1	TRBV10-3	TRBJ1-2	CAISERGRTLGSRGYTF	TGTGCCATCAGTGAAAGGGGGCGGACCCTGGGCTCTCGTGGCTACACCTTC
16	NA	TRBD1	TRBV9	TRBJ2-3	CASSPRLGQGTDTQYF	TGTGCCAGCAGCCCCCGTTTGGGACAGGGCACAGATACGCAGTATTTT
17	NA	TRBD1	TRBV4-1	TRBJ1-4	CASSPRAGGTTKEKLFF	TGCGCCAGCAGCCCGCGGGCAGGGGGGACAACGAAGGAAAAACTGTTTTTT
15	NA	TRBD1	TRBV7-9	TRBJ1-3	CASSLSGQGGNTIYF	TGTGCCAGCAGCTTATCGGGACAGGGTGGAAACACCATATATTTT
15	once	TRBD1	TRBV5-1	TRBJ2-7	CASSAGTGGSYEQYF	TGCGCCAGCAGCGCCGGGACAGGGGGTTCCTACGAGCAGTACTTC
15	NA	TRBD1	TRBV11-2	TRBJ2-3	CASSLGQGATDTQYF	TGTGCCAGCAGCTTAGGACAGGGGGCAACAGATACGCAGTATTTT
13	NA	NA	TRBV27	TRBJ2-7	CASSFREYYEQYF	TGTGCCAGCAGTTTTCGGGAATACTACGAGCAGTACTTC
16	NA	TRBD1	TRBV28	TRBJ2-1	CASSSDRGPLYNEQFF	TGTGCCAGCAGTTCGGACAGGGGTCCCCTCTACAATGAGCAGTTCTTC
13	once	NA	TRBV29-1	TRBJ2-7	CSVEIGGRGEQYF	TGCAGCGTTGAGATCGGGGGAAGGGGCGAGCAGTACTTC
16	NA	NA	TRBV28	TRBJ1-6	CASSDFQSSYNSPLHF	TGTGCCAGCAGCGACTTCCAGAGCTCCTATAATTCACCCCTCCACTTT
16	NA	TRBD1	TRBV5-6	TRBJ1-6	CASSLVSAGGNSPLHF	TGTGCCAGCAGCTTGGTATCGGCAGGGGGTAATTCACCCCTCCACTTT
13	NA	TRBD1	TRBV30	TRBJ1-2	CAWSVQGDYGYTF	TGTGCCTGGAGTGTACAGGGGGACTATGGCTACACCTTC
15	NA	TRBD1	TRBV4-1	TRBJ1-1	CASTPQGTGATEAFF	TGCGCCAGCACCCCACAAGGGACAGGGGCCACTGAAGCTTTCTTT
19	NA	TRBD2	TRBV13	TRBJ2-1	CASSLRPSGSLLDSGEQFF	TGTGCCAGCAGCTTAAGACCTAGCGGGAGTTTATTAGATTCGGGCGAGCAGTTCTTC
12	once	NA	TRBV28	TRBJ2-7	CASSTGFYEQYF	TGTGCCAGTTCGACAGGATTCTACGAGCAGTACTTC
16	once	TRBD1	TRBV7-6	TRBJ2-2	CASSASGTGSTGELFF	TGTGCCAGCAGCGCATCCGGGACAGGTTCCACCGGGGAGCTGTTTTTT
16	once	NA	TRBV4-3	TRBJ2-2	CASSQEPGMNTGELFF	TGCGCCAGCAGCCAAGAACCCGGGATGAACACCGGGGAGCTGTTTTTT
14	NA	NA	TRBV19	TRBJ1-5	CASSPAGMEQPQHF	TGTGCCAGTAGTCCAGCAGGGATGGAGCAGCCCCAGCATTTT
15	NA	NA	TRBV4-2	TRBJ1-2	CASSLRTEANYGYTF	TGTGCCAGCAGCCTTCGGACAGAAGCTAACTATGGCTACACCTTC
15	NA	TRBD2	TRBV7-2	TRBJ2-1	CASSFTSGGVYEQFF	TGTGCCAGCAGCTTTACTAGCGGGGGGGTCTATGAGCAGTTCTTC
15	NA	TRBD1	TRBV27	TRBJ1-1	CASSPIDRGQGGAFF	TGTGCCAGCAGTCCCATAGACAGGGGCCAGGGAGGAGCTTTCTTT
16	NA	NA	TRBV9	TRBJ2-3	CASSVVGSDVTDTQYF	TGTGCCAGCAGCGTAGTTGGGAGCGATGTCACAGATACGCAGTATTTT
15	NA	TRBD1	TRBV9	TRBJ1-1	CASSVSTGGASEAFF	TGTGCCAGCAGCGTATCGACAGGGGGCGCGTCTGAAGCTTTCTTT
18	NA	TRBD2	TRBV9	TRBJ2-5	CASSSPREGGRVGETQYF	TGTGCCAGCAGCTCCCCGAGGGAGGGCGGGAGGGTAGGAGAGACCCAGTACTTC
13	NA	NA	TRBV30	TRBJ2-6	CARRASGANVLTF	TGTGCCAGGAGGGCATCTGGGGCCAACGTCCTGACTTTC
14	NA	TRBD1	TRBV28	TRBJ1-1	CASSLSSGGTEAFF	TGTGCCAGCAGTTTATCGTCAGGGGGTACTGAAGCTTTCTTT
15	NA	NA	TRBV5-1	TRBJ2-3	CASSLAEARTDTQYF	TGCGCCAGCAGCCTGGCAGAAGCGCGCACAGATACGCAGTATTTT